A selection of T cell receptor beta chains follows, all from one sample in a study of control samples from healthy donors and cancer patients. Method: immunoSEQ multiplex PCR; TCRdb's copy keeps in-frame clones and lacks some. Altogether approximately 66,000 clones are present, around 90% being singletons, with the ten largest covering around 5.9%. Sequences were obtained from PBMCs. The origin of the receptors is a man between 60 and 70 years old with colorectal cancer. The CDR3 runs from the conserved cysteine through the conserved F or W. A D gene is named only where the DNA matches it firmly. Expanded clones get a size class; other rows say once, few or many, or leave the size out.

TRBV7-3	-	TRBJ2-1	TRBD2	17	TGTGCCAGCAGCCCCCTAGCGGGGCTAAGCTCCTACAATGAGCAGTTCTTC	CASSPLAGLSSYNEQFF
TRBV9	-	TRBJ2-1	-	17	TGTGCCAGCAGCGTATACAGCGAAGGACTCTCCTACAATGAGCAGTTCTTC	CASSVYSEGLSYNEQFF
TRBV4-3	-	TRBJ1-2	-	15	TGCGCCAGCAGCCAAGGACGGTCAGCTAACTATGGCTACACCTTC	CASSQGRSANYGYTF
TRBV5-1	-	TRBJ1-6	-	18	TGCGCCAGCAGCGCCTCAGGGGCCGCACACTCCTATAATTCACCCCTCCACTTT	CASSASGAAHSYNSPLHF
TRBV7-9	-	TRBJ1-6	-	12	TGTGCCAGCAGCTCCCCGGGGTCACCCCTCCACTTT	CASSSPGSPLHF
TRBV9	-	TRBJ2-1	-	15	TGTGCCAGCAGCGTAGCGGGGGCCCTCTACAATGAGCAGTTCTTC	CASSVAGALYNEQFF
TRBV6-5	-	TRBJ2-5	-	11	TGTGCCAGCAGTTATTTGGAGACCCAGTACTTC	CASSYLETQYF
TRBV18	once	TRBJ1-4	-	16	TGTGCCAGCTCACCGATTTTGGCCACCCGGGATGAAAAACTGTTTTTT	CASSPILATRDEKLFF
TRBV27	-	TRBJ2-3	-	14	TGTGCCAGCAGTCCCTCGGCAGGGTCAGATACGCAGTATTTT	CASSPSAGSDTQYF
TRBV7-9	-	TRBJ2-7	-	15	TGTGCCAGCAGCCTTAAGGGGGACGGGCCCTACGAGCAGTACTTC	CASSLKGDGPYEQYF
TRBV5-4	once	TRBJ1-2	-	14	TGTGCCAGCAGCTTGGATTGGGGGGAGAGGGGCTACACCTTC	CASSLDWGERGYTF
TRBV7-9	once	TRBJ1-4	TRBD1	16	TGTGCCAGCAGCTTAGCAGGGACAGGCCCTAATGAAAAACTGTTTTTT	CASSLAGTGPNEKLFF
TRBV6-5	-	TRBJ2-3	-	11	TGTGCCAGCAGACGAAGGGATACGCAGTATTTT	CASRRRDTQYF
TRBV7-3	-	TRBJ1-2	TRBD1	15	TGTGCCAGCAGCTCCACCGGGACAGGGGGGGGTGGCTACACCTTC	CASSSTGTGGGGYTF
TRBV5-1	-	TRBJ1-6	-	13	TGCGCCAGCAGCTTGGAATTGGATTCACCCCTCCACTTT	CASSLELDSPLHF
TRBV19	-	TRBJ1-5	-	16	TGTGCCAGTAGTACCCTGCGGGGGGCGTTTAATCAGCCCCAGCATTTT	CASSTLRGAFNQPQHF
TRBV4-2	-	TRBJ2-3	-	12	TGTGCCAGCGGAAGAGCTATGGATACGCAGTATTTT	CASGRAMDTQYF
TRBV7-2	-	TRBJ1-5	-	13	TGTGCCAGCAGCCCCTGGGGTAATCAGCCCCAGCATTTT	CASSPWGNQPQHF
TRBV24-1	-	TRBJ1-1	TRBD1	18	TGTGCCACCAGTGACCCCTGGGACAGAGCACCAGTGACCACTGAAGCTTTCTTT	CATSDPWDRAPVTTEAFF
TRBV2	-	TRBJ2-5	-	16	TGTGCCAGCAGTGAAGAAGGGCTAGCAGTTCAAGAGACCCAGTACTTC	CASSEEGLAVQETQYF
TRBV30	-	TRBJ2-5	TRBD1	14	TGTGCCTGGAACAGGGGGCGGTGGCAAGAGACCCAGTACTTC	CAWNRGRWQETQYF
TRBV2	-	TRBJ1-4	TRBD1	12	TGTGCCAGCAGAGGACAGGGTGAAAAACTGTTTTTT	CASRGQGEKLFF
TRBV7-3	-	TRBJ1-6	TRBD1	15	TGTGCCAGCAGTTTACGGGGACAGGGGCAGTCACCCCTCCACTTT	CASSLRGQGQSPLHF
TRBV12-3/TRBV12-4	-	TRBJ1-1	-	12	TGTGCCAGCAGGGGAGGGTACACTGAAGCTTTCTTT	CASRGGYTEAFF
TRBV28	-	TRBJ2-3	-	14	TGTGCCAGCAGTTTGGACAGCAGCACAGATACGCAGTATTTT	CASSLDSSTDTQYF
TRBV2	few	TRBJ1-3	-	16	TGTGCCAGCAGTGAAGCGCTTGGGAGCTCTGGAAACACCATATATTTT	CASSEALGSSGNTIYF
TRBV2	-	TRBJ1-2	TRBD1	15	TGTGCCAGCAGTGGCGGGACAGGATCTAACTATGGCTACACCTTC	CASSGGTGSNYGYTF
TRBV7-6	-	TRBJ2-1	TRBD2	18	TGTGCCAGCAGCTTATACCCCCGTGGACTAGCGGCTTACAATGAGCAGTTCTTC	CASSLYPRGLAAYNEQFF
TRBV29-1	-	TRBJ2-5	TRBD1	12	TGCAGCGTTCAGGGGGCGGGAGAGACCCAGTACTTC	CSVQGAGETQYF
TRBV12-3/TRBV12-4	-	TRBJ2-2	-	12	TGTGCCAGCACCCCCGCCTCCGGGGAGCTGTTTTTT	CASTPASGELFF